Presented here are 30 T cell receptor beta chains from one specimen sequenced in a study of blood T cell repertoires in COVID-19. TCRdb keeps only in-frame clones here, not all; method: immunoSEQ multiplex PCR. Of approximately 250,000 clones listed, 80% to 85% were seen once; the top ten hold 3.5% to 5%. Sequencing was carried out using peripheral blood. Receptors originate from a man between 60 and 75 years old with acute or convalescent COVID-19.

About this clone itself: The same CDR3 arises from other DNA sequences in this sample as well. CDR3 sequence: CASSYSTGGYGYTF. Here the CDR3 DNA reads TGTGCCAGCAGTTACTCAACAGGGGGGTATGGCTACACCTTC. The V gene is TRBV6-5, the J gene TRBJ1-2; 8 bases align to TRBD1. Unmatched junction bases numbered 2, after V lost 0 bases and J lost 5 bases. This CDR3 region has 14 residues. The germline V gene encodes CDR1 MNHEY and CDR2 SVGAGI.

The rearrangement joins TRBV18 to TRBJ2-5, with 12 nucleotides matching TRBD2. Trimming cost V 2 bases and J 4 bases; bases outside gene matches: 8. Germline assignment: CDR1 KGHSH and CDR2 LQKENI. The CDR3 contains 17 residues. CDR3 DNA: TGTGCCAGCTCACCAACGTGGCTAGCGGGAGGGCCAGAGACCCAGTACTTC. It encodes CASSPTWLAGGPETQYF. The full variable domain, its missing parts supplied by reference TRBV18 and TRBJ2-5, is NAGVMQNPRHLVRRRGQEARLRCSPMKGHSHVYWYRQLPEEGLKFMVYLQKENIIDESGMPKERFSAEFPKEGPSILRIQQVVRGDSAAYFCASSPTWLAGGPETQYFGPGTRLLVL.

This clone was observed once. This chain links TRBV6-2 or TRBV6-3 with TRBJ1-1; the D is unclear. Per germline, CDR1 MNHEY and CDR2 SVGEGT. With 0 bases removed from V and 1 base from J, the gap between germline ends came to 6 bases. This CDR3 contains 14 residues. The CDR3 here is CASSYSRQNTEAFF. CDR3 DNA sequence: TGTGCCAGCAGTTACTCGAGGCAGAACACTGAAGCTTTCTTT.

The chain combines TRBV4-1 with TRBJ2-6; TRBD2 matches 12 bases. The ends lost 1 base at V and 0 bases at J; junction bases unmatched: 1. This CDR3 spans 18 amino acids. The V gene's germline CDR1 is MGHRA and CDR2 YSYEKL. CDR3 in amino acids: CASSQVTSGGSGANVLTF. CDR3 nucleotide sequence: TGCGCCAGCAGCCAAGTGACTAGCGGGGGCTCTGGGGCCAACGTCCTGACTTTC.

The CDR3 DNA reads TGTGCCAGCAGTCGGAGGGGGACAGTCTACGAGCAGTACTTC. Protein product: CASSRRGTVYEQYF. The rearrangement uses TRBV6-5 and TRBJ2-7; tentative D call: TRBD1 (7 bases). CDR1 is MNHEY and CDR2 is SVGAGI in the germline V gene. The CDR3 totals 14 residues. The germline V and J ends were trimmed by 5 bases and 3 bases, with 14 bases remaining between them.

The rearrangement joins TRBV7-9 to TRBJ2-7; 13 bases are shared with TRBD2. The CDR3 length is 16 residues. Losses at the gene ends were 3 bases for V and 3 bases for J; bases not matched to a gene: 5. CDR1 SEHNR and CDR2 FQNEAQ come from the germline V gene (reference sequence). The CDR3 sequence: CASSFGTSGAYYEQYF. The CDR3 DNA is TGTGCCAGCAGCTTTGGGACTAGCGGGGCGTACTACGAGCAGTACTTC.

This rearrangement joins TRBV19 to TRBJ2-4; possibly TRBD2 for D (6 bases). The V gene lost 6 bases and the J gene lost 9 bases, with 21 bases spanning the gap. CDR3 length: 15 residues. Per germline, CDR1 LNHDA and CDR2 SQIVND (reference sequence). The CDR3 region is CASRAGPSMNSIQYF. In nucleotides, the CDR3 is TGTGCCAGTAGGGCGGGACCGTCGATGAATAGCATTCAGTACTTC.

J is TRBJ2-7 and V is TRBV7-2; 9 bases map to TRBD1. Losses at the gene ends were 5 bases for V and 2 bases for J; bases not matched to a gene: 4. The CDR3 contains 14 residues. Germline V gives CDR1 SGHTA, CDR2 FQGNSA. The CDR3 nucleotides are TGTGCCAGCAGCCAGGGACAGGGACCCTACGAGCAGTACTTC. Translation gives CASSQGQGPYEQYF.

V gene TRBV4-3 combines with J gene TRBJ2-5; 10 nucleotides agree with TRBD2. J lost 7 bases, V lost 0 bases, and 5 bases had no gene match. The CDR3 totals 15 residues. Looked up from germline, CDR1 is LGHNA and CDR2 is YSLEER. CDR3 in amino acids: CASSQDTVAGGTQYF. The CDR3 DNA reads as TGCGCCAGCAGCCAAGATACGGTAGCGGGGGGGACCCAGTACTTC.

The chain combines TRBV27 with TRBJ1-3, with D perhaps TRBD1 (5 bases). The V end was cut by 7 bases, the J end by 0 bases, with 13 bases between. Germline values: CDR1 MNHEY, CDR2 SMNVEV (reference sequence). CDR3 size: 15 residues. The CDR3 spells CASKPGHSSGNTIYF. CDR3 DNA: TGTGCCAGCAAGCCAGGGCACAGCTCTGGAAACACCATATATTTT.

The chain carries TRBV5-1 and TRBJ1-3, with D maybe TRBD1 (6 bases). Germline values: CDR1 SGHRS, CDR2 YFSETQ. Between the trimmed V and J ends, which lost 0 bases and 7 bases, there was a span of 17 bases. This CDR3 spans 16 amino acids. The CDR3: CASSLAGQPLGNTIYF. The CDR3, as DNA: TGCGCCAGCAGCTTGGCCGGACAGCCCTTGGGTAACACCATATATTTT.

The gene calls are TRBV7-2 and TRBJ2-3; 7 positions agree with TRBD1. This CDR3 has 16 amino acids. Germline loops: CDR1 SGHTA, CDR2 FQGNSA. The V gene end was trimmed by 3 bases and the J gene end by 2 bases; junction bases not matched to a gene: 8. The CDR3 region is CASSFDRVSYTDTQYF. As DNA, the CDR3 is TGTGCCAGCAGCTTCGACAGGGTGTCTTACACAGATACGCAGTATTTT.

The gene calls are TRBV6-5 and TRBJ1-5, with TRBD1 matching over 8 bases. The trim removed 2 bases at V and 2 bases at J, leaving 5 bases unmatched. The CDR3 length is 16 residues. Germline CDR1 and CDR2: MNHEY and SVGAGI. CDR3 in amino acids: CASSYPGQGGNQPQHF. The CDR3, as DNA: TGTGCCAGCAGTTACCCAGGACAGGGAGGCAATCAGCCCCAGCATTTT.

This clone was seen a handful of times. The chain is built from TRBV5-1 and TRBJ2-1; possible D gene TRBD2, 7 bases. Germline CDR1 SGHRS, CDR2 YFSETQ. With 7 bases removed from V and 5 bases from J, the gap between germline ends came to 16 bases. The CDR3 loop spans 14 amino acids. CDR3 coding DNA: TGCGCCAGCGGTGCCGGGGGGCCAGACAATGAGCAGTTCTTC. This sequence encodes CASGAGGPDNEQFF.

The CDR3 nucleotides read TGTGCCAGCAGTACCGGGACTAGCGTTACCGGGGAGCTGTTTTTT. It specifies CASSTGTSVTGELFF. The rearrangement joins TRBV5-4 to TRBJ2-2; 10 nucleotides match TRBD2. The CDR3 totals 15 residues. With V trimmed by 5 bases and J by 5 bases, 6 bases remained unmatched. The germline V gene encodes CDR1 SGHNT and CDR2 YYREEE (reference sequence).

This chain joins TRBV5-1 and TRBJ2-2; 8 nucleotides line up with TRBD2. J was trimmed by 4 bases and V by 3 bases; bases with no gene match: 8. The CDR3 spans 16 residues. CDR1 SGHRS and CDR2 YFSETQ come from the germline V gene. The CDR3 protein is CASSSPAGVSTGELFF. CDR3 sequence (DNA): TGCGCCAGCAGCTCGCCAGCGGGAGTAAGCACCGGGGAGCTGTTTTTT.

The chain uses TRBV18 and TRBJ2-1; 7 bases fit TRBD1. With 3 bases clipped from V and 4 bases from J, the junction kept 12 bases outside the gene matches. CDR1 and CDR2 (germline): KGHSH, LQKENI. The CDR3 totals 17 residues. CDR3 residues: CASSPFTPGQRYNEQFF. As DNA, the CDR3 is TGTGCCAGCTCACCGTTTACACCGGGACAGAGATACAATGAGCAGTTCTTC.

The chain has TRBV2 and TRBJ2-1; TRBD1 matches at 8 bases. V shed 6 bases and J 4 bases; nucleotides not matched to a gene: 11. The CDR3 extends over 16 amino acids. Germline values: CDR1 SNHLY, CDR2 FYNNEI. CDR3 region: CASRSFTGGRYNEQFF. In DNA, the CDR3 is TGTGCCAGCAGAAGCTTCACAGGGGGTCGTTACAATGAGCAGTTCTTC. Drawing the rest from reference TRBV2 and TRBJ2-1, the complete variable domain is EPEVTQTPSHQVTQMGQEVILRCVPISNHLYFYWYRQILGQKVEFLVSFYNNEISEKSEIFDDQFSVERPDGSNFTLKIRSTKLEDSAMYFCASRSFTGGRYNEQFFGPGTRLTVL.

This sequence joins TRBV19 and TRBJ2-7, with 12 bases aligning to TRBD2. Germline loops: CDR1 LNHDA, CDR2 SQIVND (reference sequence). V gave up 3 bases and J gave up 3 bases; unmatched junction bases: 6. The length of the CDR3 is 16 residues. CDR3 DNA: TGTGCCAGTAGTATCAGCCTAGCGGGGGGGATCTACGAGCAGTACTTC. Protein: CASSISLAGGIYEQYF.

The CDR3 spells CASSSLAGGYEQYF. The CDR3 nucleotides are TGTGCCAGCAGTTCCCTAGCGGGAGGGTACGAGCAGTACTTC. The gene calls are TRBV6-1 and TRBJ2-7, with 12 bases fitting TRBD2. Germline V gene data show CDR1 as MNHNS and CDR2 as SASEGT. CDR3 length: 14 residues. The V segment lost 5 bases and the J segment 4 bases; nucleotides outside the gene matches: 3.

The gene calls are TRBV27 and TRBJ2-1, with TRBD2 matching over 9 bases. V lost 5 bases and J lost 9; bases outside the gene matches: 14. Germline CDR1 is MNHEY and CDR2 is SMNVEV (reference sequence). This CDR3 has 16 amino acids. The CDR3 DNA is TGTGCCAGCAGTGCCGAGTTGGCGGGAGGGCCTCCTGAGCAGTTCTTC. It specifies CASSAELAGGPPEQFF.

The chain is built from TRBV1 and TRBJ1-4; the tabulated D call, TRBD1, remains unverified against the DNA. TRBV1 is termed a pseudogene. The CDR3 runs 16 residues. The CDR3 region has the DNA TGCACCCGACTGGGGCAGTCGTTTGCAACTAATGAAAAACTGTTTTTT. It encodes CTRLGQSFATNEKLFF.

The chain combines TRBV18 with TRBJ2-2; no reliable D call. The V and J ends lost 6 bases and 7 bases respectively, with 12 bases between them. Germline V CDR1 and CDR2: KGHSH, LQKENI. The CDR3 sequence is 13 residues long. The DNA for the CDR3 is TGTGCCAGCTCCCAGGAACTTTTCGGGGAGCTGTTTTTT. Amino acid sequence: CASSQELFGELFF.

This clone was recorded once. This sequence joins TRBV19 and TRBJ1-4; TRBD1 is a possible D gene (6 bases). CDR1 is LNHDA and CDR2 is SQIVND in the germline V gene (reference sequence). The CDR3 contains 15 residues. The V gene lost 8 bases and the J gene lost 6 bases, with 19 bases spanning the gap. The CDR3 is CASLGDNRGDEKLFF. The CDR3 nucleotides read TGTGCCAGTCTAGGGGACAATCGAGGTGATGAAAAACTGTTTTTT.

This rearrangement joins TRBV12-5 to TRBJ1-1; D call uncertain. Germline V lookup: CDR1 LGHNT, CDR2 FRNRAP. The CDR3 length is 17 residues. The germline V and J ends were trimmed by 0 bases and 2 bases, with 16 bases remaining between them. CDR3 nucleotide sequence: TGTGCTAGTGGTTTGGTAGTCGGTCCGGGAAGAAACACTGAAGCTTTCTTT. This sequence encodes CASGLVVGPGRNTEAFF.

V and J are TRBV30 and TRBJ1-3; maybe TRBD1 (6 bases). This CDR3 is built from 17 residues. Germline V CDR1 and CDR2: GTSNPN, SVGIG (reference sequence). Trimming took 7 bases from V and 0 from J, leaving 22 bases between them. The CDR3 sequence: CASLGGGRVVSGNTIYF. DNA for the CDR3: TGTGCCTCCCTAGGGGGTGGTAGGGTGGTCTCTGGAAACACCATATATTTT.

The CDR3 loop reads CASKGGRTDTQYF. The CDR3 DNA reads as TGTGCCAGTAAAGGGGGACGTACAGATACGCAGTATTTT. The chain carries TRBV19 and TRBJ2-3, with D maybe TRBD1 (6 bases). The CDR3 is made up of 13 amino acids. Germline values: CDR1 LNHDA, CDR2 SQIVND (reference sequence). Deletions cut 7 bases from V and 3 bases from J, with 11 bases between.

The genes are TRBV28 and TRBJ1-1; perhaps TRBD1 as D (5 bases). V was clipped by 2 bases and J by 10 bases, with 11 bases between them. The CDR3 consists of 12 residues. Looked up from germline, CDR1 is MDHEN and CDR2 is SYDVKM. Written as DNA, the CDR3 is TGTGCCAGCAGTTTAGCCCGGGACTTAGCTTTCTTT. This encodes CASSLARDLAFF.

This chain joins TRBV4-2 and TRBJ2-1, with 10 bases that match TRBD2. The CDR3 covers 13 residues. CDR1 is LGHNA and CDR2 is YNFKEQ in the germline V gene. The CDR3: CGSGGAAYNEQFF. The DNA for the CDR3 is TGTGGGAGCGGGGGGGCCGCCTACAATGAGCAGTTCTTC.

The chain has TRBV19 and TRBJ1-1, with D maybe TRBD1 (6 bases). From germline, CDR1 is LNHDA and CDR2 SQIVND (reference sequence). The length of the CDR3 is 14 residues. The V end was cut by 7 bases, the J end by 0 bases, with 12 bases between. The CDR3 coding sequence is TGTGCCAGTATCAACAGGGCTATGAACACTGAAGCTTTCTTT. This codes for CASINRAMNTEAFF.